This entry lists 32 T cell receptor beta chains sequenced from one sample in a study of post-analysis software for immune sequencing data. Built from TCR beta cDNA, the libraries had unique molecular identifiers in them. TCRdb independently ran MiXCR on the PCR reads; one entry per CDR3 protein. Here the sample spans approximately 730,000 distinct CDR3 sequences, 25% to 30% being singletons. These TCRs are of unknown antigen specificity. General observations from the study: About 5 TRBV segments (TRBV5-6, TRBV5-1 and TRBV20-1 among them) occurred more frequently in patients than in controls.

Sequencing was done on a sample of blood. All receptors come from a girl aged 10-17 years with multiple sclerosis.

This clonotype was counted between two and nine times. The chain uses TRBV9 and TRBJ2-3, with D tentatively TRBD1 or TRBD2 (5 bases each). Trimming took 4 bases from V and 4 from J, leaving 10 bases between them. Per germline, CDR1 SGDLS and CDR2 YYNGEE. The CDR3 totals 13 residues. In DNA form, the CDR3 reads TGTGCCAGCAGCACCCGAGGGGCAGATACGCAGTATTTT. This translates into CASSTRGADTQYF.

The chain combines TRBV5-5 with TRBJ2-2; TRBD1 agrees at 7 bases. This CDR3 comprises 14 residues. CDR1 is SGHKS, CDR2 YYEKEE, per germline (reference sequence). The V and J ends lost 4 bases and 3 bases, in that order; junction bases with no gene match: 3. CDR3: CASSRGQYTGELFF. CDR3 in DNA: TGTGCCAGCAGCCGGGGACAGTACACCGGGGAGCTGTTTTTT.

This chain uses TRBV20-1 with TRBJ1-4; D unresolved. This CDR3 has 15 residues. CDR1 DFQATT and CDR2 SNEGSKA come from the germline V gene (reference sequence). Trimming stripped 1 base from V and 5 bases from J, with 14 bases between. This CDR3 is CSARGPGSPNEKLFF. The CDR3 DNA is TGCAGTGCTAGAGGTCCCGGGTCCCCGAATGAAAAACTGTTTTTT.

J is TRBJ2-7 and V is TRBV5-1; D uncertain. The CDR3 has 14 amino acids. V was pared by 4 bases and J by 7 bases, with 18 bases between. From germline, CDR1 is SGHRS and CDR2 YFSETQ. The CDR3 protein is CASSIHEAPLEQYF. In DNA, the CDR3 is TGCGCCAGCAGCATCCATGAGGCCCCCCTGGAGCAGTACTTC.

This chain uses TRBV2 with TRBJ2-7, with TRBD2 identical over 8 bases. Germline V CDR1 and CDR2: SNHLY, FYNNEI. With 8 bases clipped from V and 6 bases from J, the junction kept 6 bases outside the gene matches. This CDR3 is 12 amino acids long. This CDR3 is CASQAGGLEQYF. The CDR3 coding sequence is TGTGCCAGCCAGGCGGGGGGCCTCGAGCAGTACTTC.

CDR3 sequence (DNA): TGTGCCACCAGTGGCGGATACCAAGAGACCCAGTACTTC. Its protein product is CATSGGYQETQYF. The chain links TRBV24-1 to TRBJ2-5, with D unresolved. The CDR3 has 13 amino acids. Trimming shortened V by 5 bases and J by 0 bases, and 6 bases separated the two germline ends. Per the germline V gene, CDR1 is KGHDR and CDR2 is SFDVKD.

The chain recombines TRBV12-3 or TRBV12-4 with TRBJ1-3; D ambiguous. The CDR3 has 13 amino acids. Trimming cost V 5 bases and J 5 bases, with 10 bases left between them. The CDR3: CASSQYGRNTIYF. CDR3 nucleotide sequence: TGTGCCAGCAGTCAATATGGGAGAAACACCATATATTTT.

This clonotype was seen only a few times. This rearrangement joins TRBV4-3 to TRBJ2-6, with a weak D call TRBD2 (5 bases). This CDR3 comprises 15 residues. CDR1 is LGHNA and CDR2 is YSLEER in the germline V gene. V lost 3 bases, J lost 3 bases, and 9 bases lay in between. This CDR3 is CASSQGVSGANVLTF. The CDR3 DNA reads as TGCGCCAGCAGCCAGGGAGTGAGTGGGGCCAACGTCCTGACTTTC.

This clonotype was detected only a few times. This sequence joins TRBV29-1 and TRBJ1-1; no definite D call. The CDR3 runs 12 residues. V was pared by 2 bases and J by 6 bases, with 10 bases between. CDR1 is SQVTM and CDR2 is ANQGSEA in the germline V gene. The chain's CDR3 is CSVELSRAEAFF. In DNA, the CDR3 is TGCAGCGTTGAATTGAGTCGGGCTGAAGCTTTCTTT.

The chain carries TRBV20-1 and TRBJ1-5, with D hard to call. Deletions cut 0 bases from V and 1 base from J, with 4 bases between. This CDR3 contains 13 residues. Germline V gene sequence: CDR1 DFQATT, CDR2 SNEGSKA (reference sequence). The CDR3: CSARDGSNQPQHF. The CDR3 DNA is TGCAGTGCTAGAGATGGGAGCAATCAGCCCCAGCATTTT.

This clonotype came up many times. V and J are TRBV27 and TRBJ2-7; D possibly corresponds to TRBD2 (6 bases). The CDR3 has 13 amino acids. Germline V gives CDR1 MNHEY, CDR2 SMNVEV (reference sequence). V gave up 0 bases and J gave up 6 bases, with 9 bases separating them. The CDR3 protein is CASSLSAGSEQYF. CDR3 in DNA: TGTGCCAGCAGTTTATCCGCCGGGAGCGAGCAGTACTTC.

The V and J genes are TRBV24-1 and TRBJ2-1; 8 nucleotides line up with TRBD2. CDR1 is KGHDR, CDR2 SFDVKD, per germline. This CDR3 region has 15 residues. The ends lost 5 bases at V and 6 bases at J; junction bases unmatched: 8. The DNA of the CDR3 is TGTGCCACCAGTGGACTCGGACTAGCCGGCAATGAGCAGTTCTTC. The encoded protein is CATSGLGLAGNEQFF.

The chain joins TRBV19 to TRBJ2-5; TRBD2 matches 7 bases. CDR1 LNHDA and CDR2 SQIVND come from the germline V gene (reference sequence). CDR3 length: 13 amino acids. With V trimmed by 6 bases and J by 1 base, 2 bases remained unmatched. DNA of the CDR3: TGTGCCAGTAGCGGGGGGATCCAAGAGACCCAGTACTTC. This gives the protein CASSGGIQETQYF. Together with reference TRBV19 and TRBJ2-5, the CDR3 gives the full variable domain: DGGITQSPKYLFRKEGQNVTLSCEQNLNHDAMYWYRQDPGQGLRLIYYSQIVNDFQKGDIAEGYSVSREKKESFPLTVTSAQKNPTAFYLCASSGGIQETQYFGPGTRLLVL.

The J gene is TRBJ2-7, the V gene TRBV28; TRBD2 agrees at 7 bases. CDR1 is MDHEN, CDR2 SYDVKM, per germline. V lost 5 bases, J lost 2 bases, and 6 bases stayed unmatched. The CDR3 contains 14 residues. CDR3 residues: CASSRTAGPYEQYF. DNA for the CDR3: TGTGCCAGCAGTCGTACAGCGGGACCCTACGAGCAGTACTTC.

This clonotype has more than one count but fewer than ten. The rearrangement uses TRBV4-1 and TRBJ2-1; 7 bases agree with TRBD2. The junction had 14 bases not matched to a gene; V was cut back by 5 bases and J by 4 bases. The CDR3 is 17 amino acids. Germline values: CDR1 MGHRA, CDR2 YSYEKL. DNA of the CDR3: TGCGCCAGCAGCTCCGAACCCACACGCGGGGGTTACAATGAGCAGTTCTTC. Encoded protein: CASSSEPTRGGYNEQFF.

This clonotype was found many times. The DNA of the CDR3 is TGCACCGGTACTAGCGGGACGACCTACAATGAGCAGTTCTTC. It codes for CTGTSGTTYNEQFF. The chain carries TRBV20-1 and TRBJ2-1; 10 bases agree with TRBD2. CDR3 size: 14 residues. Germline V lookup: CDR1 DFQATT, CDR2 SNEGSKA (reference sequence).

This clonotype was seen more than once but under ten times. This chain connects TRBV4-3 to TRBJ2-3, with TRBD2 identical over 12 bases. V trimming: 0 bases; J trimming: 2 bases; junction bases outside the gene matches: 3. The CDR3 has 17 residues. Germline CDR1 LGHNA, CDR2 YSLEER. The CDR3, as DNA: TGCGCCAGCAGCCAAGATGGGACTAGCGGGCCCACAGATACGCAGTATTTT. Translated: CASSQDGTSGPTDTQYF.

This clonotype was seen only a few times. The chain employs TRBV3-1 and TRBJ2-7, with 7 bases matching TRBD2. Germline V lookup: CDR1 LGHDT, CDR2 YNNKEL (reference sequence). This CDR3 is 16 amino acids long. V shed 3 bases and J 0 bases; nucleotides not matched to a gene: 8. The CDR3 DNA sequence: TGTGCCAGCAGCCACCCACAAGGGAGGGTCTCCTACGAGCAGTACTTC. Protein: CASSHPQGRVSYEQYF.

The chain combines TRBV11-2 with TRBJ2-2; D remains ambiguous. Trimming cost V 1 base and J 4 bases, with 7 bases left between them. Germline-derived CDR1 and CDR2 are SGHAT and FQNNGV. CDR3 length: 14 amino acids. The CDR3 here is CASSLVVATGELFF. In nucleotides, the CDR3 is TGTGCCAGCAGCTTAGTCGTGGCCACCGGGGAGCTGTTTTTT.

This clonotype was detected only a few times. This sequence joins TRBV7-6 and TRBJ2-1; D ambiguous. This CDR3 spans 13 amino acids. V shed 1 base and J shed 6 bases, with 7 bases lying between them. The V gene's germline CDR1 is SGHVS and CDR2 FNYEAQ. CDR3 coding DNA: TGTGCCAGCAGCTTAGGGATGAGCAATGAGCAGTTCTTC. Protein sequence: CASSLGMSNEQFF.

The chain joins TRBV12-5 to TRBJ2-5; possibly TRBD1 for D (6 bases). Germline V lookup: CDR1 LGHNT, CDR2 FRNRAP. V gave up 2 bases and J gave up 5 bases, with 12 bases separating them. CDR3 length: 14 residues. CDR3 sequence: CASGLSGVQETQYF. The CDR3 DNA reads TGTGCTAGTGGTTTGTCAGGGGTACAGGAGACCCAGTACTTC. The whole variable domain, filled in from reference TRBV12-5 and TRBJ2-5, reads DARVTQTPRHKVTEMGQEVTMRCQPILGHNTVFWYRQTMMQGLELLAYFRNRAPLDDSGMPKDRFSAEMPDATLATLKIQPSEPRDSAVYFCASGLSGVQETQYFGPGTRLLVL.

The chain has TRBV28 and TRBJ2-7; D may be TRBD1 or TRBD2 (5 bases each). The CDR3 covers 14 residues. The germline CDR1 and CDR2 sequences are MDHEN and SYDVKM. V lost 6 bases to trimming and J lost 2 bases, with 14 bases between them. The CDR3 nucleotides are TGTGCCAGCAGGGTGGGGACGGCAACCTACGAGCAGTACTTC. Residues: CASRVGTATYEQYF.

The chain couples TRBV6-1 to TRBJ2-7; D gene uncertain. Germline assignment: CDR1 MNHNS and CDR2 SASEGT. With 6 bases removed from V and 0 bases from J, the gap between germline ends came to 12 bases. The CDR3 consists of 14 residues. The CDR3 nucleotides are TGTGCCAGCAGGGAAATCGTCAACTCCTACGAGCAGTACTTC. Translated, it gives CASREIVNSYEQYF.

This sequence joins TRBV13 and TRBJ2-7, with 7 bases fitting TRBD1. The CDR3 sequence is 15 residues long. Germline loops: CDR1 PRHDT, CDR2 FYEKMQ (reference sequence). V was pared by 5 bases and J by 3 bases, with 10 bases of the junction left unmatched. For the CDR3, the DNA is TGTGCCAGCAGCAACAACAGGGGTTCAGTCTACGAGCAGTACTTC. It translates to CASSNNRGSVYEQYF. The full variable domain, with the rest looked up from reference TRBV13 and TRBJ2-7, is AAGVIQSPRHLIKEKRETATLKCYPIPRHDTVYWYQQGPGQDPQFLISFYEKMQSDKGSIPDRFSAQQFSDYHSELNMSSLELGDSALYFCASSNNRGSVYEQYFGPGTRLTVT.

The rearrangement joins TRBV12-3 or TRBV12-4 to TRBJ1-1; D is unresolved. The CDR3 spans 13 residues. Trimming stripped 3 bases from V and 3 bases from J, with 8 bases between. CDR3 nucleotide sequence: TGTGCCAGCAGTTTCCGGGAGTACACTGAAGCTTTCTTT. Protein sequence: CASSFREYTEAFF.

This clonotype occurred a few times. The CDR3 sequence is CASRGSVISYEQYF. The CDR3 DNA reads TGTGCCAGCAGGGGTAGCGTGATCTCCTACGAGCAGTACTTC. V usage is TRBV6-2 or TRBV6-3 and J usage is TRBJ2-7; D is perhaps TRBD2 (5 bases). V was trimmed by 6 bases and J by 0 bases, leaving 12 bases between them. Germline lookup yields CDR1 MNHEY and CDR2 SVGEGT. The length of the CDR3 is 14 residues.

Points on this clonotype: The limits of the CDR3 on the DNA are not certain, so only TCRdb's listed CDR3 is given. V gene TRBV7-2 combines with J gene TRBJ2-3; TRBD1, as called in the table, went unchecked against the DNA. The germline CDR1 and CDR2 sequences are SGHTA and FQGNSA. The CDR3 region is 21 residues in length, termini included. CDR3 amino acids: CASSLGQGGYTFGSGADTQYF.

This clonotype occurred a few times. This chain uses TRBV19 with TRBJ2-3; TRBD1 matches 10 bases. The CDR3 totals 14 residues. V lost 8 bases to trimming and J lost 4 bases; unmatched junction nucleotides: 6. Germline loops: CDR1 LNHDA, CDR2 SQIVND (reference sequence). CDR3 region: CASQRQGASDTQYF. The CDR3 DNA sequence: TGTGCCAGTCAACGACAGGGGGCCTCAGATACGCAGTATTTT.

With regard to this clonotype: An end of the junction differs from the germline gene, which may be a read error. The chain carries TRBV6-6 and TRBJ1-3; D is unresolved. CDR1 is MNHNY, CDR2 SVGAGI, per germline (reference sequence). This CDR3 comprises 12 residues. The CDR3: CGSTVSGNTIYF. Here the CDR3 DNA reads TGTGGCAGCACCGTCTCTGGAAACACCATATATTTT.

This clonotype was recorded a few times. The chain employs TRBV27 and TRBJ2-7; D possibly corresponds to TRBD2 (6 bases). V was trimmed by 9 bases and J by 0 bases, leaving 18 bases between them. Looked up from germline, CDR1 is MNHEY and CDR2 is SMNVEV (reference sequence). This CDR3 comprises 15 residues. The CDR3 nucleotides read TGTGCCAGTTACCCGTATGGGGGGTTCTCCTACGAGCAGTACTTC. Protein: CASYPYGGFSYEQYF.

The chain uses TRBV5-1 and TRBJ2-3; 8 positions agree with TRBD2. The junction had 8 bases not matched to a gene; V was cut back by 0 bases and J by 2 bases. Germline loops: CDR1 SGHRS, CDR2 YFSETQ. There are 17 residues in the CDR3. CDR3 DNA sequence: TGCGCCAGCAGCTTGGTGGGCGGGGGGCGTCACACAGATACGCAGTATTTT. Its translation: CASSLVGGGRHTDTQYF.

This clonotype was detected once. A much larger clone is a single base away; this may be a read error. J is TRBJ2-1 and V is TRBV4-3; a weak D match, TRBD2 (6 bases). CDR3 length: 15 residues. V was trimmed by 4 bases and J by 4 bases, leaving 14 bases between them. Germline CDR1 reads LGHNA; CDR2 reads YSLEER. The CDR3, as DNA: TGCGCCAGCAGCCTCACCAGACGGGAGTACAATGAGCAGTTCTTC. This codes for CASSLTRREYNEQFF.